This TCR beta chain was obtained from a study of long-term antiretroviral therapy in people with HIV. Study overall: The oldest samples precede the 2015 immediate-ART recommendation by about a decade. Regarding the study as a whole: Blood obtained between the mid-2000s and the late 2010s may reflect older ART regimens.

The immunoSEQ assay was v3.0, run at survey level. TCRdb's table, derived via immunoSEQ multiplex PCR, lists solely in-frame clones and lacks some. Of over 20,000 clones in the sample, more than 85% were seen once. The germline CDR1 and CDR2 sequences are SQVTM and ANQGSEA. The V end was cut by 5 bases, the J end by 5 bases, with 12 bases between. The CDR3 loop spans 12 amino acids. This clone appeared once. Its antigen is unidentified. The source material was unsorted PBMCs, sampled 1.9 years after starting antiretroviral therapy. This receptor was identified in a young woman with HIV. V is TRBV29-1 and J is TRBJ1-1, with D uncertain. CDR3 in amino acids: CSVRRLGTEAFF. The DNA of the CDR3 is TGCAGCGTTCGCAGGTTAGGGACTGAAGCTTTCTTT.